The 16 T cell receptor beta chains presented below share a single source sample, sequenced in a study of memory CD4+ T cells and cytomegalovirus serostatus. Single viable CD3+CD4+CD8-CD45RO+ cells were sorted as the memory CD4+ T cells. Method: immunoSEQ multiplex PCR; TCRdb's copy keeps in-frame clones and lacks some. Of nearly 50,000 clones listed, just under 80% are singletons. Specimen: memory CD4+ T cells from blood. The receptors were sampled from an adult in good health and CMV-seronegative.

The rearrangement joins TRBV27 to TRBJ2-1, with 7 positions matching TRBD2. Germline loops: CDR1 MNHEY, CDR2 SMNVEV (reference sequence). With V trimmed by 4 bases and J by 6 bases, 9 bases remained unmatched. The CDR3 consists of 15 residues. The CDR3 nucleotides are TGTGCCAGCAGTTCATACCGGGACTATTTCAATGAGCAGTTCTTC. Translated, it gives CASSSYRDYFNEQFF.

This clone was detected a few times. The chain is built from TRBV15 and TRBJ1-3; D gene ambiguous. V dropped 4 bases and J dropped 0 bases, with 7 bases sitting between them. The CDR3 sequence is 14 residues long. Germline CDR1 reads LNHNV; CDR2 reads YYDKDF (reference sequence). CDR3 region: CATSMFRSGNTIYF. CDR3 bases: TGTGCCACCAGCATGTTCCGCTCTGGAAACACCATATATTTT.

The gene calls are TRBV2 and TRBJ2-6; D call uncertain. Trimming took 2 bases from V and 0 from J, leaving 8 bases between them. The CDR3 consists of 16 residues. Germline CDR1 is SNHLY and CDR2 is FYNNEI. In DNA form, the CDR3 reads TGTGCCAGCAGTGAATTCGGTAACTCTGGGGCCAACGTCCTGACTTTC. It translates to CASSEFGNSGANVLTF.

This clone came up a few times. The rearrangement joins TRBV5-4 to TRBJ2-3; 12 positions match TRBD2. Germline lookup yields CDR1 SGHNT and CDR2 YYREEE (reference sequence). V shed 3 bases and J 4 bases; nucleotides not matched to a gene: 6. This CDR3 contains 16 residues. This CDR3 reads CASSWASGRGADTQYF. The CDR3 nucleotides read TGTGCCAGCAGCTGGGCTAGCGGGAGGGGCGCAGATACGCAGTATTTT.

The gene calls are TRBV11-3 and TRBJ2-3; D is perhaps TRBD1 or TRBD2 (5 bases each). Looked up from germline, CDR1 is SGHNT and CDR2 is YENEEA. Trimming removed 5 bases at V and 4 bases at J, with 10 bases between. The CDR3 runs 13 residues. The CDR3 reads CASSTREPDTQYF. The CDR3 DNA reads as TGTGCCAGCAGCACCAGGGAGCCAGATACGCAGTATTTT. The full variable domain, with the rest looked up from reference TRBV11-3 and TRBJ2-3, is EAGVVQSPRYKIIEKKQPVAFWCNPISGHNTLYWYLQNLGQGPELLIRYENEEAVDDSQLPKDRFSAERLKGVDSTLKIQPAELGDSAVYLCASSTREPDTQYFGPGTRLTVL.

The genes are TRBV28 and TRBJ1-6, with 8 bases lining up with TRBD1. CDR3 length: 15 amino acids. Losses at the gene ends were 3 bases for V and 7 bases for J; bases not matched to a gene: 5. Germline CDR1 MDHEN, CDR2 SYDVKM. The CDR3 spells CASSLDNRGNSPLHF. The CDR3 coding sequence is TGTGCCAGCAGTTTGGATAACAGGGGGAATTCACCCCTCCACTTT.

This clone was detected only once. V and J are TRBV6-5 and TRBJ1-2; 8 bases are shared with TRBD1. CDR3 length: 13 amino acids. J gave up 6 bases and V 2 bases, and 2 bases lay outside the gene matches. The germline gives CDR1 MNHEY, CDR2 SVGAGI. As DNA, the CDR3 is TGTGCCAGCAGTTACGCGGACAGGGATGGCTACACCTTC. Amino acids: CASSYADRDGYTF.

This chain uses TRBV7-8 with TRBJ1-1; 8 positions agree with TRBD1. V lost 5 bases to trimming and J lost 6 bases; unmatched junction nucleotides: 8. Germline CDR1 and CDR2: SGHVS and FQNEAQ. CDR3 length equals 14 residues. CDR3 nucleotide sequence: TGTGCCAGCAGCCCCGGACAGGGTTGGGCTGAAGCTTTCTTT. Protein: CASSPGQGWAEAFF.

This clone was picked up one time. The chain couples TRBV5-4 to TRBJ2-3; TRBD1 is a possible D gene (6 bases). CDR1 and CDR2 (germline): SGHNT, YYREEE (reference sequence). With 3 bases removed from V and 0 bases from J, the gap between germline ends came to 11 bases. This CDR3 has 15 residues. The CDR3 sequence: CASSSRQDSTDTQYF. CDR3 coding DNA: TGTGCCAGCAGCTCCCGACAGGATAGCACAGATACGCAGTATTTT.

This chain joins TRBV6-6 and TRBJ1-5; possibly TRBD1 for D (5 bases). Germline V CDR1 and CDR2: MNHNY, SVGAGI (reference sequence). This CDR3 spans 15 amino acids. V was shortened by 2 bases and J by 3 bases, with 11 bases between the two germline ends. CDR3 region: CASSYPGPNNQPQHF. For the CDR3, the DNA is TGTGCCAGCAGTTACCCGGGACCGAACAATCAGCCCCAGCATTTT.

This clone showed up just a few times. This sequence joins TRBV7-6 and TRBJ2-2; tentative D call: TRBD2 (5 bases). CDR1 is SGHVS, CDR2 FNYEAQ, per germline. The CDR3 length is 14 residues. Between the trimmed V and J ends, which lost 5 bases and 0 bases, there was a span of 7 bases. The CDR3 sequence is CASSQTTNTGELFF. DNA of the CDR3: TGTGCCAGCAGCCAGACTACGAACACCGGGGAGCTGTTTTTT.

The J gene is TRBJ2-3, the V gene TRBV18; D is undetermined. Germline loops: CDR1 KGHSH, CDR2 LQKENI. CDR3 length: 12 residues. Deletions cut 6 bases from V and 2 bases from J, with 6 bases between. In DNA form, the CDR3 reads TGTGCCAGCTCCCCAAACACAGATACGCAGTATTTT. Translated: CASSPNTDTQYF.

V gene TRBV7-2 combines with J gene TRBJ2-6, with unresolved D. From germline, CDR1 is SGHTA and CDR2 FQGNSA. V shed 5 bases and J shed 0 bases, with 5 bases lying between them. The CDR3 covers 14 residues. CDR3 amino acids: CASSLTSGANVLTF. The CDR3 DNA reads TGTGCCAGCAGCCTTACCTCTGGGGCCAACGTCCTGACTTTC.

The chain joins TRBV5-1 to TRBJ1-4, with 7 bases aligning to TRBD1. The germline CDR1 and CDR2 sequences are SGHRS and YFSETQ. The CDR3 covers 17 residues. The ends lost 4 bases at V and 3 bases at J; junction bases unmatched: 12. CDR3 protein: CASSVDRASRSNEKLFF. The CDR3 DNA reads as TGCGCCAGCAGCGTAGACAGGGCCTCACGGTCTAATGAAAAACTGTTTTTT.

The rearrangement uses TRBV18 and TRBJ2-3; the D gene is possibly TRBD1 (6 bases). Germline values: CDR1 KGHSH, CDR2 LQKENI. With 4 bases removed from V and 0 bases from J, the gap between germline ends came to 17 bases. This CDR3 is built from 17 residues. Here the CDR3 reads CASSLIRQVSSTDTQYF. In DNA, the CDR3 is TGTGCCAGCTCACTAATCCGACAGGTCTCTAGCACAGATACGCAGTATTTT.

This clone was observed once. The CDR3 coding sequence is TGTGCCAGCAGTCAAAGACAGGGGAATGAAAAACTGTTTTTT. Translating gives CASSQRQGNEKLFF. V is TRBV6-5 and J is TRBJ1-4; the match to TRBD1 covers 8 bases. CDR1 is MNHEY and CDR2 is SVGAGI in the germline V gene. The V gene end was trimmed by 5 bases and the J gene end by 5 bases; junction bases not matched to a gene: 4. This CDR3 has 14 amino acids.